Listed here is a single TCR beta chain. Its antigen remains unknown. The source of the sample is a study of a mutant IDH1 vaccine in newly diagnosed glioma. Time point indicated: week 47, end of study. A single vaccine dose contained 300 ug of mutant IDH1 20-mer peptide, and topical imiquimod was used with it. Profiled with immunoSEQ multiplex PCR; TCRdb holds only in-frame clones, not every one. The sample shows tens of thousands of clones, about 79% of them seen only once. CDR3 length: 13 amino acids. Germline loops: CDR1 ENHRY, CDR2 SYGVKD. V lost 6 bases, J lost 7 bases, and 12 bases lay in between.

The origin of this receptor is a man aged 45-65 years with glioma. This chain joins TRBV10-3 and TRBJ2-2; no firm D call. Here the sequenced sample was PBMCs, taken from a glioma patient whose treatment included an IDH1 peptide vaccine. The CDR3 here is CAISRQTNGELFF. The CDR3, as DNA: TGTGCCATCAGCCGGCAAACAAACGGGGAGCTGTTTTTT.